This TCR beta chain was observed in a study of PD-1 blockade in classical Hodgkin lymphoma (dated by TCRdb to the early 2020s). Turning to the overall study: Nivolumab dosing was 3 mg/kg intravenously every 2 weeks, continuing until either disease progression or unacceptable toxicity. To define a peripheral blood immune signature of response to PD-1 blockade in classical Hodgkin lymphoma, the study combined TCR beta sequencing with CyTOF.

What the study reported, not specific to this receptor: Baseline diversity similar to that of newly diagnosed patients was observed in trial patients achieving complete response, whereas significantly lower diversity was observed in partial responders and progressors. By C4D1, a significant rise was seen in CD4+ TCR diversity but not in CD8+ TCR diversity (p=0.0027 vs p=0.16), and the rise was most apparent among complete responders (p=0.02). The study was limited to a single clinical trial cohort, and causes of repertoire differences, possibly disease activity or prior therapy, remained undefined. Newly diagnosed patients were reported to have lower baseline TCR diversity than healthy donors, and relapsed/refractory patients were reported to have lower baseline TCR diversity still. Diversity was lower in patients who began nivolumab less than 1 year after ASCT, so these patients were left out of later analyses to avoid confounding by immune reconstitution.

What this sample's time point label stands for: cycle 1 day 1 (C1D1), immediately before nivolumab initiation. Every trial patient had relapsed after autologous stem cell transplantation, and cohorts A, B and C differed in prior brentuximab vedotin exposure. A total of 50 to 70 patients with relapsed/refractory classical Hodgkin lymphoma made up the trial cohort, and each patient's best overall response was complete response, partial response or progressive disease. Single-agent nivolumab was administered to trial patients in the multi-cohort phase II CheckMate 205 trial. An independent review committee assessed best overall response by applying the 2007 International Working Group response criteria. Trial PBMCs were obtained immediately prior to nivolumab initiation (C1D1) and on therapy at cycle 2 day 1 and cycle 4 day 1. After peripheral blood was drawn into 8 mL Vacutainer Cell Preparation Tubes, PBMCs were isolated by centrifugation and then cryopreserved.

The Qiagen DNeasy kit was used to extract genomic DNA both from unsorted PBMCs and from the negatively selected CD4+ and CD8+ fractions. Using primers that anneal to V and J segments, immunoSEQ multiplex PCR amplified the TCR beta CDR3 regions. Amplification bias was minimized using a synthetic immune receptor repertoire, and residual bias was removed computationally after sequencing. The authors' analysis ran thus. Repertoire diversity was quantified as the Shannon entropy index using custom Python scripts. Unsorted, CD4+ and CD8+ repertoires were examined separately, except in combined analyses, for which CD4+ and CD8+ sequences were merged in silico. A clone was considered expanded if an increase in frequency of at least 2-fold after treatment relative to C1D1 was found, and a pseudocount of 0.5 was applied to clones undetected at baseline. Clones with 0 or 1 copy at C1D1 were classified as singleton clones, and clones with 2 or more copies were classified as non-singleton clones. Clones expanded in unsorted samples were labelled as CD4+, CD8+ or unknown by matching protein sequences in sorted samples from the same patient. Diversity changes from C1D1 to C4D1 were tested in paired samples using Wilcoxon tests. This is the immuneACCESS table as TCRdb keeps it, with only in-frame sequences that have V and J called. A part of the clones is gone; compared with another copy, unresolved V genes explain less than half, and the rest is unexplained. For V, J and clone size, that table is used; D and trimming come from the DNA. The sample table contains fewer than 100,000 clones; only one count was recorded for 75% to 90% of them. 20% to 25% of the sample rests with the top ten.

Comment on this clone: Its cognate antigen has yet to be identified. The junction does not match germline at one end; this may be a read error.

The germline V gene encodes CDR1 GTSNPN and CDR2 SVGIG (reference sequence). The CDR3 covers 14 residues, taking in both the cysteine and the phenylalanine. The sequence is cut down to CDR3 DNA, 42 bases in frame from base 1. Sequencing was performed on peripheral blood mononuclear cells (PBMCs), taken at baseline. The receptor was isolated from a human donor with classical Hodgkin lymphoma. The chain employs TRBV30 and TRBJ1-3; the D gene remains uncertain. In nucleotides, the sequence is TGTGCCTGGAGTGTTCAACTTTCTGGAGACACCATATATTTT. This codes for CAWSVQLSGDTIYF.